The TCR beta chain described here comes from a study of cytomegalovirus exposure and HLA in healthy donors. Broader study findings: An analysis that came later showed most CMV-associated TCR beta chains appearing HLA-restricted. In vitro assays verified that three CMV-associated chains recognized CMV antigens specifically.

Each of the donors was a healthy bone marrow donor. Comments on this clone: The target antigen is unknown.

Both 60 Vbeta primers and 13 Jbeta primers went into the PCR. TCRdb keeps only in-frame clones here, not all; method: immunoSEQ multiplex PCR. The sample contains some 130,000 clones, about 83% of which appear only once. This CDR3 region has 15 residues. The germline gives CDR1 LNHDA, CDR2 SQIVND (reference sequence). V shed 3 bases, J shed 4 bases, and the junction held 6 bases outside the gene matches. Specimen: PBMCs. The receptor's source is a woman in her 30s in good health and CMV-seronegative. The chain carries TRBV19 and TRBJ2-1; 7 bases align to TRBD2. CDR3: CASSIRAGPYNEQFF. The CDR3 region has the DNA TGTGCCAGTAGTATCCGAGCGGGACCGTACAATGAGCAGTTCTTC.